These T cell receptor beta chains were read from a single sample in a study of chronic HIV infection and antiretroviral therapy. One entry per CDR3 protein results from TCRdb running MiXCR on the 5' RACE reads. The sample lists approximately 40,000 distinct CDR3 sequences, about 8.9% seen once, with under 3.5% in the top ten. Sequencing used peripheral blood. These receptors all stem from an adult who had HIV and had not received antiretroviral therapy, or was an uninfected healthy control (not recorded which). CDR3s include the opening cysteine and the closing phenylalanine or tryptophan. A D gene is named only where the DNA matches it firmly. Expanded clones are given a class, and other clones once, few, many or no size at all.

j_call	clone_size	v_call	d_call	cdr3_nt	cdr3_aa
TRBJ2-1	many	TRBV24-1	.	TGTGCCACCAGTGATGACTATCTCGGTGAGCAGTTCTTC	CATSDDYLGEQFF
TRBJ2-7	many	TRBV20-1	.	TGCAGTGCGACCCCTGCAGGGGAATGGTACGAGCAGTACTTC	CSATPAGEWYEQYF
TRBJ1-2	.	TRBV28	.	TGTGTCAGTTCCTCTCCCGGTGGTGGCTACACCTTC	CVSSSPGGGYTF
TRBJ1-2	few	TRBV2	.	TGTGCCAGCAGTGAAGGTGACAGGCTCATGGGCTACACCTTC	CASSEGDRLMGYTF
TRBJ2-7	few	TRBV3-1	.	TGTGCCAGCAGCCAAGATATCGGTGAGCAGTACTTC	CASSQDIGEQYF
TRBJ2-1	few	TRBV28	TRBD2	TGTGCCAGCAGTTTTCCTATCGTTACTAGCGGAGATAGGAGCTCCTACAATGAGCAGTTCTTC	CASSFPIVTSGDRSSYNEQFF
TRBJ2-7	.	TRBV29-1	.	TGCAGCGTTGTTCCGGGCCGCCTGCCACTTTACGAGCAGTACTTC	CSVVPGRLPLYEQYF
TRBJ2-2	few	TRBV24-1	TRBD1	TGTGCCACGGGACAGGAGAACACCGGGGAGCTGTTTTTT	CATGQENTGELFF
TRBJ1-1	.	TRBV12-5	TRBD1	TGTGCTAGTGGTTTGGCCGCCCGGACAGGGCTTATGAACACTGAAGCTTTCTTT	CASGLAARTGLMNTEAFF
TRBJ2-7	few	TRBV2	.	TGTGCCAGCAAGGTCTGGGACGAGCAGTACTTC	CASKVWDEQYF
TRBJ1-2	many	TRBV28	.	TGTGCCAGCCATTACGGGGGCACCCCGAGCTACACCTTC	CASHYGGTPSYTF